The subject of this entry is one TCR beta chain. No antigen is known for it. No base-level quality is on record; no much larger clone is a single base apart. This sample is drawn from a study of blood T cell repertoires in COVID-19 (dated by TCRdb to the early 2020s). Notes on the research overall: Collaborator samples came from the United States, Italy and Spain and covered acute and convalescent phases of COVID-19. The prospective study material was composed of cDNA or gDNA derived from T cells, B-cell-depleted T cells, or PBMCs. Subjects who had been exposed to COVID-19, were actively infected with it, or had recovered from it provided the deeply sampled blood TCRbeta repertoires that made up the dataset. The repertoires were released in a freely available public database intended as a resource for research on the immune response to SARS-CoV-2. Samples were obtained from the ongoing ImmuneRACE study (first 160 participants) and from 1,254 subjects provided by 6 global collaborators. Nearly every sample came with metadata listing a de-identified subject ID, COVID-19 status, age in years and sex. Where available, HLA class I and class II types were taken from metadata supplied by the sample provider and were not determined by assay-based typing.

What the study reported, not specific to this receptor: How much clinical and demographic metadata was included differed by source and by participant, and the metadata was provided uncurated.

V is reduced by 4 bases and J by 4 bases, leaving a spacing of 8 bases between them. The CDR3 contains 12 residues, cysteine and phenylalanine counted. This entry keeps only the CDR3 DNA: 36 bases, framed from base 1. Looking up the germline V gene yields CDR1 MNHEY and CDR2 SVGAGI. Participants in the prospective study were aged about 18 to 95 years, lived in some 24 United States geographic areas, and enrolled through a virtual design. Cohort assignment in the prospective study relied on participant-reported clinical history from a screening survey and a study questionnaire. ImmuneRACE Cohort 3 recovered participants were defined by two consecutive negative NP/OP PCR tests, healthcare professional clearance, or symptom resolution. In the prospective study, whole blood, serum and a nasopharyngeal or oropharyngeal swab were collected from each participant by mobile phlebotomists. Over a 2-month period, participants in the prospective study had the option of providing additional blood draws and questionnaires. Before DNA extraction, prospective study blood samples were shipped either frozen or at room temperature.

TCRbeta CDR3 regions were amplified from genomic DNA using the immunoSEQ Assay, a bias-controlled multiplex PCR. As for the original processing: The number of nucleated cells in each sample was estimated from the amplification of reference gene primers within the assay. Sequence reads were collapsed and filtered to measure the absolute abundance of every unique TCRbeta CDR3 rearrangement. For each sample, productive Simpson clonality was calculated as the square root of Simpson's diversity index over productive rearrangements. The immuneACCESS repertoire file appears here via TCRdb, limited to in-frame rearrangements. These files lack a portion of the clones; in checked studies, under half of the deficit traces to unresolved V genes, and the cause of the others is not known. V and J calls and clone size follow that table, whereas D and trimming were derived from the DNA. Counted in this sample were roughly 280,000 clones; approximately 90% of them appeared once. Roughly 2.5% of the sample is held by the ten biggest clonotypes.

This receptor was obtained from a woman between 18 and 30 years old who had recovered from COVID-19. The rearranged chain carries TRBV6-5 and TRBJ2-7, with no D gene named confidently. What was sequenced was PBMCs or T cells enriched from blood (not recorded which). At the DNA level, the sequence is TGTGCCAGCAGTTCCGGAGCGTACGAGCAGTACTTC. This encodes CASSSGAYEQYF.